A single sample is the source of the 24 T cell receptor beta chains below, sequenced in a study of regulatory T cells in long-lasting Graves disease. Time point here: newly diagnosed GD, antithyroid drugs for less than 3 months. The TCR library was prepared using RNA isolated from PBMCs. Arm-PCR of CDR3 regions and iRepertoire HTBI primers were the basis on which TCR beta libraries were built. TCRdb fed the multiplex PCR reads into MiXCR, producing one record per CDR3 protein. In the table there are about 450,000 distinct CDR3 sequences, around 17% of which are singletons. These data were also reused for a study on T cells in Graves' hyperthyroidism and ophthalmopathy.

Sequencing was performed on peripheral blood mononuclear cells (PBMCs), taken at new diagnosis, from a patient treated with antithyroid drugs. The source is a woman in her 30s with Graves disease.

This clonotype has a handful of counts. The CDR3 region is CASSYVTVRSANTGELFF. The CDR3 region has the DNA TGTGCCAGCAGTTACGTAACAGTGCGGTCGGCGAACACCGGGGAGCTGTTTTTT. The rearrangement uses TRBV6-5 and TRBJ2-2; D is unclear. The CDR3 extends over 18 amino acids. Germline CDR1 reads MNHEY; CDR2 reads SVGAGI. Trimming took 2 bases from V and 0 from J, leaving 16 bases between them.

The CDR3 spells CASSLGPQDQETQYF. As DNA, the CDR3 is TGTGCCAGCAGCTTAGGGCCCCAAGACCAAGAGACCCAGTACTTC. The chain recombines TRBV5-6 with TRBJ2-5; D gene uncertain. The CDR3 length is 15 residues. Germline CDR1 is SGHDT and CDR2 is YYEEEE. The V and J ends lost 2 bases and 0 bases respectively, with 11 bases between them.

This clonotype was observed a handful of times. A read error is possible here, since a much larger clone lies one base away. The J gene is TRBJ1-1, the V gene TRBV11-2, with 9 bases lining up with TRBD1. Germline V lookup: CDR1 SGHAT, CDR2 FQNNGV. CDR3 length equals 17 residues. The CDR3 here is CASSLRPGTGTNPEAFF. The CDR3 DNA sequence: TGTGCCAGCAGCTTACGTCCCGGGACAGGGACGAACCCTGAAGCTTTCTTT.

The chain couples TRBV19 to TRBJ1-2; D is perhaps TRBD1 (5 bases). The germline CDR1 and CDR2 sequences are LNHDA and SQIVND (reference sequence). The V end was cut by 6 bases, the J end by 4 bases, with 12 bases between. The CDR3 loop spans 13 amino acids. Here the CDR3 reads CASRVGASYGYTF. The CDR3 DNA follows: TGTGCCAGTAGAGTCGGGGCGAGCTATGGCTACACCTTC.

The V and J genes are TRBV5-1 and TRBJ1-4; 8 nucleotides agree with TRBD1. The CDR3 length is 14 residues. CDR1 is SGHRS, CDR2 YFSETQ, per germline. The trim removed 6 bases at V and 8 bases at J, leaving 9 bases unmatched. The CDR3 DNA is TGCGCCAGCACAGGGGGCGCCCCAGACGAAAAACTGTTTTTT. Its translation: CASTGGAPDEKLFF.

Many counts were recorded for this clonotype. The genes are TRBV3-1 and TRBJ1-5; 8 positions agree with TRBD1. Germline-derived CDR1 and CDR2 are LGHDT and YNNKEL (reference sequence). Trimming at V came to 1 base and at J to 9 bases, leaving 8 bases not matched to a gene. The CDR3 contains 15 residues. CDR3 amino acids: CASSQGSAGGWPQHF. The DNA for the CDR3 is TGTGCCAGCAGCCAAGGCTCGGCAGGGGGCTGGCCCCAGCATTTT.

In this sample, this clonotype turned up many times. This chain uses TRBV7-3 with TRBJ2-2; D gene ambiguous. From germline, CDR1 is SGHTA and CDR2 FQGTGA. The CDR3 runs 14 residues. Trimming took 2 bases from V and 1 from J, leaving 5 bases between them. The DNA of the CDR3 is TGTGCCAGCAGCTTAGGTGTGAACACCGGGGAGCTGTTTTTT. Its protein product is CASSLGVNTGELFF.

In its sample, this clonotype was seen many times. CDR3 DNA sequence: TGTGCCAGCAGAAGCCAGGGTCCAGATACGCAGTATTTT. The encoded protein is CASRSQGPDTQYF. The chain uses TRBV27 and TRBJ2-3, with a weak D call TRBD1 (5 bases). CDR3 size: 13 residues. Germline CDR1 reads MNHEY; CDR2 reads SMNVEV (reference sequence). V lost 6 bases and J 4 bases, leaving 11 bases between the germline ends.

This clonotype has ten or more counts. The chain couples TRBV20-1 to TRBJ2-7, with D possibly being TRBD2 (6 bases). Looked up from germline, CDR1 is DFQATT and CDR2 is SNEGSKA (reference sequence). CDR3 length: 12 residues. V was pared by 5 bases and J by 1 base, with 9 bases between. CDR3 in DNA: TGCAGTGCTTCCCGGGGGTCCTACGAGCAGTACTTC. Translation gives CSASRGSYEQYF.

A word on this clonotype: A read error may explain this, as a much larger clone is one base away. The chain couples TRBV12-3 or TRBV12-4 to TRBJ1-1; D is unresolved. The CDR3 totals 11 residues. The CDR3 loop is CTSSPNSRAFF. The CDR3 DNA is TGTACCAGCAGCCCCAACTCACGGGCTTTCTTT.

This clonotype occurred many times. The V and J genes are TRBV7-3 and TRBJ2-1; D not certain. Trimming removed 3 bases from V and 7 bases from J, with 10 bases in between. The CDR3 runs to 13 residues. In germline, CDR1 is SGHTA, CDR2 FQGTGA. The CDR3 sequence: CASSFSDYNEQFF. The DNA for the CDR3 is TGTGCCAGCAGCTTCTCTGATTATAATGAGCAGTTCTTC. The complete variable domain, with remaining parts taken from reference TRBV7-3 and TRBJ2-1, reads GAGVSQTPSNKVTEKGKYVELRCDPISGHTALYWYRQSLGQGPEFLIYFQGTGAADDSGLPNDRFFAVRPEGSVSTLKIQRTERGDSAVYLCASSFSDYNEQFFGPGTRLTVL.

This clonotype was seen ten or more times. V usage is TRBV6-1 and J usage is TRBJ2-7; D may be TRBD2 (7 bases). The CDR3 sequence is 15 residues long. Germline assignment: CDR1 MNHNS and CDR2 SASEGT. V lost 5 bases to trimming and J lost 6 bases, with 20 bases between them. This CDR3 reads CASSQTLGGRGEQYF. CDR3 DNA: TGTGCCAGCAGTCAGACACTCGGGGGGCGGGGCGAGCAGTACTTC.

This clonotype came up many times. The rearrangement joins TRBV5-1 to TRBJ2-1, with 9 bases identical to TRBD2. Germline V lookup: CDR1 SGHRS, CDR2 YFSETQ. The CDR3 covers 14 residues. The V segment lost 5 bases and the J segment 8 bases; nucleotides outside the gene matches: 8. The CDR3 loop reads CASSTSGPPDEQFF. For the CDR3, the DNA is TGCGCCAGCAGTACTAGCGGGCCGCCCGATGAGCAGTTCTTC.

The sample holds a few counts of this clonotype. V is TRBV19 and J is TRBJ2-1; D remains ambiguous. Trimming cost V 6 bases and J 10 bases, with 10 bases left between them. The CDR3 is 11 amino acids. CDR1 is LNHDA and CDR2 is SQIVND in the germline V gene (reference sequence). CDR3 region: CASSPGLEQFF. DNA of the CDR3: TGTGCCAGTAGCCCGGGCCTCGAGCAGTTCTTC.

This clonotype was seen at least ten times. J is TRBJ1-1 and V is TRBV13; tentatively, D is TRBD1 (6 bases). The V and J ends lost 5 bases and 0 bases respectively, with 13 bases between them. Per the germline V gene, CDR1 is PRHDT and CDR2 is FYEKMQ (reference sequence). This CDR3 comprises 15 residues. This CDR3 reads CASSPWDMMNTEAFF. The CDR3 DNA follows: TGTGCCAGCAGCCCATGGGACATGATGAACACTGAAGCTTTCTTT.

The rearrangement joins TRBV19 to TRBJ2-1; 13 bases agree with TRBD2. Trimming cost V 6 bases and J 6 bases; bases outside gene matches: 14. The CDR3 is 18 residues long. The germline CDR1 and CDR2 sequences are LNHDA and SQIVND (reference sequence). This CDR3 is CASRGLAGVGAGSNEQFF. DNA of the CDR3: TGTGCCAGTAGAGGACTAGCGGGAGTTGGGGCGGGGAGCAATGAGCAGTTCTTC. The variable domain in full, completed from reference TRBV19 and TRBJ2-1, reads DGGITQSPKYLFRKEGQNVTLSCEQNLNHDAMYWYRQDPGQGLRLIYYSQIVNDFQKGDIAEGYSVSREKKESFPLTVTSAQKNPTAFYLCASRGLAGVGAGSNEQFFGPGTRLTVL.

In its sample, this clonotype was seen many times. The chain links TRBV11-2 to TRBJ2-1; TRBD2 agrees at 8 bases. CDR3 size: 11 residues. Germline trimming cut 6 bases from V and 12 bases from J; bases unmatched to any gene: 4. CDR1 SGHAT and CDR2 FQNNGV come from the germline V gene. Here the CDR3 DNA reads TGTGCCAGCAGTAGCGGGACCCCGCAGTTCTTC. It specifies CASSSGTPQFF.

The sample holds many counts of this clonotype. The chain employs TRBV7-8 and TRBJ2-7, with 8 bases lining up with TRBD2. Trimming removed 2 bases from V and 3 bases from J; junction bases left unmatched: 6. The germline V gene has CDR1 SGHVS and CDR2 FQNEAQ. This CDR3 has 15 residues. The CDR3 DNA reads TGTGCCAGCAGCTTAAATGTGGGACTAGACTACGAGCAGTACTTC. It encodes CASSLNVGLDYEQYF.

This clonotype was counted many times. The chain couples TRBV2 to TRBJ2-1; D is uncertain. This CDR3 spans 15 amino acids. Germline lookup yields CDR1 SNHLY and CDR2 FYNNEI. V was trimmed by 4 bases and J by 0 bases, leaving 10 bases between them. CDR3: CASSAFLSSYNEQFF. The CDR3 DNA follows: TGTGCCAGCAGTGCATTCCTAAGCTCCTACAATGAGCAGTTCTTC.

Notes on this clonotype: This may be a read error: a much more frequent sequence differs by one nucleotide. The genes are TRBV12-3 or TRBV12-4 and TRBJ2-7, with 8 bases that match TRBD2. The CDR3 length is 14 residues. J lost 4 bases, V lost 4 bases, and 6 bases had no gene match. The CDR3 protein is CASSSRTSRYEQYF. Written as DNA, the CDR3 is TGTGCCAGCAGTTCCAGGACTAGCAGATACGAGCAGTACTTC.

Only a few counts were recorded for this clonotype. One end of the junction fails to match germline, which may point to a read error. The CDR3 spells CSVHKLNEQSF. The CDR3 coding sequence is TGCAGCGTCCATAAACTCAATGAGCAGTCCTTC. The chain couples TRBV29-1 to TRBJ2-1; unclear D gene. From germline, CDR1 is SQVTM and CDR2 ANQGSEA. The CDR3 runs to 11 residues.

This sequence joins TRBV19 and TRBJ1-5; D gene uncertain. This CDR3 has 20 amino acids. CDR1 LNHDA and CDR2 SQIVND come from the germline V gene (reference sequence). V was cut by 3 bases and J by 3 bases, with 27 bases left in between. The CDR3 nucleotides are TGTGCCAGTAGTATTCCCTCTCATTGGGCGGGCCCGGAGCCCAATCAGCCCCAGCATTTT. This gives the protein CASSIPSHWAGPEPNQPQHF.

This clonotype occurred many times. The gene calls are TRBV11-2 and TRBJ2-2; TRBD1 or TRBD2 may be the D gene (6 bases each). Between the trimmed V and J ends, which lost 1 base and 6 bases, there was a span of 12 bases. This CDR3 spans 15 amino acids. CDR1 is SGHAT, CDR2 FQNNGV, per germline. The chain's CDR3 is CASSLAGAWAGELFF. CDR3 DNA sequence: TGTGCCAGCAGCTTAGCGGGGGCGTGGGCCGGGGAGCTGTTTTTT.

This clonotype was seen more than once but under ten times. The chain recombines TRBV25-1 with TRBJ1-1, with D hard to call. Germline CDR1 MGHDK, CDR2 SYGVNS. The CDR3 totals 13 residues. Trimming took off 1 base at V and 5 bases at J, with 8 bases between the two ends. The CDR3 sequence: CASSELSRTEAFF. CDR3 nucleotides: TGTGCCAGCAGTGAATTATCGAGGACTGAAGCTTTCTTT.